This T cell receptor (beta chain) was identified during a study of shared clonotypes between healthy human individuals. The input for sorted-subset replicate PCRs was approximately 200 ng DNA, 30,000 or so T cell genomes. Generated by immunoSEQ multiplex PCR, the TCRdb table keeps only in-frame clones and is missing some. Of a few hundred thousand clones in the sample, around 97% were seen once. The CDR3 loop spans 14 amino acids. The TCR comes from a woman in her twenties or thirties in good health. The sample was naive CD4+ T cells sorted from blood. As for subset: CD45RA+ positively selected. This chain uses TRBV21-1 with TRBJ2-3; TRBD1, the D gene given by the table, was not confirmed from the DNA. TRBV21-1 is a recognized pseudogene. The CDR3 sequence: CASLGPGHTDTQYF. CDR3 bases: TGTGCCAGCCTAGGTCCAGGGCACACAGATACGCAGTATTTT.